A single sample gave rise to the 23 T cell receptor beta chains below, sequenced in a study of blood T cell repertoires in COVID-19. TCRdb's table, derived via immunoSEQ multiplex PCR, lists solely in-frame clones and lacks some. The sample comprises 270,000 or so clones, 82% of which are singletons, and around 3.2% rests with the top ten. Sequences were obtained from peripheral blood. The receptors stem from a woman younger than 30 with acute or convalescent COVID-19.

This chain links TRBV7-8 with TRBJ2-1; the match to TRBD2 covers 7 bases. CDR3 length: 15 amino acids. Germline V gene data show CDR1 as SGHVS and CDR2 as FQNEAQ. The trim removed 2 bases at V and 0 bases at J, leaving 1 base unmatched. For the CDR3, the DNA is TGTGCCAGCAGCTTAAGGGAGGGCTCCTACAATGAGCAGTTCTTC. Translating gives CASSLREGSYNEQFF. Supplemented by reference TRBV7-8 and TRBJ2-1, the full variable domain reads GAGVSQSPRYKVAKRGQDVALRCDPISGHVSLFWYQQALGQGPEFLTYFQNEAQLDKSGLPSDRFFAERPEGSVSTLKIQRTQQEDSAVYLCASSLREGSYNEQFFGPGTRLTVL.

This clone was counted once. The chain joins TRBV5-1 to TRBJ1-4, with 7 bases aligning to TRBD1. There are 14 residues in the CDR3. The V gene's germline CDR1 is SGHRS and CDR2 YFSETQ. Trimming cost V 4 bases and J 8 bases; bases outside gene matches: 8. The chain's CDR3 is CASSPTGHGEKLFF. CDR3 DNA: TGCGCCAGCAGCCCGACAGGGCACGGGGAAAAACTGTTTTTT. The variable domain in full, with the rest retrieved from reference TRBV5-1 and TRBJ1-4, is KAGVTQTPRYLIKTRGQQVTLSCSPISGHRSVSWYQQTPGQGLQFLFEYFSETQRNKGNFPGRFSGRQFSNSRSEMNVSTLELGDSALYLCASSPTGHGEKLFFGSGTQLSVL.

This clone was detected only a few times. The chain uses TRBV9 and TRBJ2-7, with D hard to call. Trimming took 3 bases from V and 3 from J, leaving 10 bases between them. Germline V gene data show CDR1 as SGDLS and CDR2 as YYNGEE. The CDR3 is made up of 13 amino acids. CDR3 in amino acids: CASSDPNSYEQYF. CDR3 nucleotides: TGTGCCAGCAGCGACCCGAACAGCTACGAGCAGTACTTC.

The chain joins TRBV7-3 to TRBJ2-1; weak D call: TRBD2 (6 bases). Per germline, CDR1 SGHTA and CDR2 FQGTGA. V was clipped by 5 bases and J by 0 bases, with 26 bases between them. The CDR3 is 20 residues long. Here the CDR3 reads CASSTAPTPWGEGSYNEQFF. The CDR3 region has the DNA TGTGCCAGCAGCACTGCCCCAACTCCTTGGGGGGAAGGCTCCTACAATGAGCAGTTCTTC.

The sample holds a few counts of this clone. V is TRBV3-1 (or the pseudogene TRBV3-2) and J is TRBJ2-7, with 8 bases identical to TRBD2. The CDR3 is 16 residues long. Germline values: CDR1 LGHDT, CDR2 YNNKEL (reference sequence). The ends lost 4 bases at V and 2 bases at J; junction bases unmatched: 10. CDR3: CASSPDSGARTYEQYF. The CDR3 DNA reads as TGTGCCAGCAGCCCCGATAGCGGGGCACGAACCTACGAGCAGTACTTC.

CDR3 nucleotides: TGTGCCAGCAGTTTGGCGACCGCCACGGGTGAAGCTTTCTTT. It yields the protein CASSLATATGEAFF. The V gene is TRBV28, the J gene TRBJ1-1, with D unresolved. Germline CDR1 MDHEN, CDR2 SYDVKM. V was pared by 3 bases and J by 7 bases, with 15 bases between. The CDR3 has 14 amino acids. Based on the CDR3 plus reference TRBV28 and TRBJ1-1, the full variable domain is DVKVTQSSRYLVKRTGEKVFLECVQDMDHENMFWYRQDPGLGLRLIYFSYDVKMKEKGDIPEGYSVSREKKERFSLILESASTNQTSMYLCASSLATATGEAFFGQGTRLTVV.

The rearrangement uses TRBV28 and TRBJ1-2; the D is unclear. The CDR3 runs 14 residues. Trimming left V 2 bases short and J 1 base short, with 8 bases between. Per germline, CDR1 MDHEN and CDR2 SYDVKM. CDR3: CASSLGSVNYGYTF. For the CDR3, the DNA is TGTGCCAGCAGTTTAGGGAGCGTTAACTATGGCTACACCTTC.

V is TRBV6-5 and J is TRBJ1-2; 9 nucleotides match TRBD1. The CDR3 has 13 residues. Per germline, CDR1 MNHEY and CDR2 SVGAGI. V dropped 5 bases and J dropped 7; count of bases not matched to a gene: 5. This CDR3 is CASSLDRGSGYTF. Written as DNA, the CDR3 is TGTGCCAGCAGTCTGGACAGGGGAAGTGGCTACACCTTC.

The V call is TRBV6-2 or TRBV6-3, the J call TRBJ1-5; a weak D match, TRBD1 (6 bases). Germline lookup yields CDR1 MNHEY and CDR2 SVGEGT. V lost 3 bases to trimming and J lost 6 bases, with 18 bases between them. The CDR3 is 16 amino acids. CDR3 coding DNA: TGTGCCAGCAGTTATCATTCCTCAGGGGTCGGTCAGCCCCAGCATTTT. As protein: CASSYHSSGVGQPQHF.

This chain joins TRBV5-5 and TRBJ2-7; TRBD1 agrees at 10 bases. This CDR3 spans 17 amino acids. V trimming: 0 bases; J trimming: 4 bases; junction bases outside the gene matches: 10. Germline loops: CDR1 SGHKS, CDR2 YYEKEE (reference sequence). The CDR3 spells CASSLESSGQGLYEQYF. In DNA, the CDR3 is TGTGCCAGCAGCTTGGAATCATCGGGACAGGGGTTATACGAGCAGTACTTC. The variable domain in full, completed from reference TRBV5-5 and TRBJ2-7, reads DAGVTQSPTHLIKTRGQQVTLRCSPISGHKSVSWYQQVLGQGPQFIFQYYEKEERGRGNFPDRFSARQFPNYSSELNVNALLLGDSALYLCASSLESSGQGLYEQYFGPGTRLTVT.

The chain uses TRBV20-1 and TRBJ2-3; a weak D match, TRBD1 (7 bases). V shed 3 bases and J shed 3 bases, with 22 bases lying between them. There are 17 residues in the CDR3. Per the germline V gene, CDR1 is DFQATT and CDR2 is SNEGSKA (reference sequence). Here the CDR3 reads CSASARDSPLGTDTQYF. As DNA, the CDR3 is TGCAGTGCTAGTGCGCGGGACAGCCCACTGGGGACAGATACGCAGTATTTT.

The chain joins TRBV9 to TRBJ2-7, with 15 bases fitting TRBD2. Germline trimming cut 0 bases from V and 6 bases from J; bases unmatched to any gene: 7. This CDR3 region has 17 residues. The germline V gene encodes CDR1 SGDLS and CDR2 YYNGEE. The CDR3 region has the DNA TGTGCCAGCAGCGTAGGGACTAGCGGGAGGGCTTCCCTCGAGCAGTACTTC. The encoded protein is CASSVGTSGRASLEQYF.

As DNA, the CDR3 is TGCAGCGTTGAGGGGACTAGCGGGAGGGGAACCGGGGAGCTGTTTTTT. This encodes CSVEGTSGRGTGELFF. V and J are TRBV29-1 and TRBJ2-2, with 16 positions matching TRBD2. With 3 bases clipped from V and 5 bases from J, the junction kept 3 bases outside the gene matches. Per germline, CDR1 SQVTM and CDR2 ANQGSEA. CDR3 length equals 16 residues.

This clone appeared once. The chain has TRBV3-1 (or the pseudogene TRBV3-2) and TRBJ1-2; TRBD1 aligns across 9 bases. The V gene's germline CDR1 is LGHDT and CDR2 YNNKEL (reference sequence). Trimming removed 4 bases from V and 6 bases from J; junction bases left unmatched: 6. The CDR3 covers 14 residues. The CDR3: CASSPRDREDGYTF. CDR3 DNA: TGTGCCAGCAGCCCGCGGGACAGGGAGGATGGCTACACCTTC.

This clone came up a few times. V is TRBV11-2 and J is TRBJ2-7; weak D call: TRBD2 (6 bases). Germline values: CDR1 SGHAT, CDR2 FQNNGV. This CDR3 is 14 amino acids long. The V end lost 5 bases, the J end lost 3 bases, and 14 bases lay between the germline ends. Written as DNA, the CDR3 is TGTGCCAGCAGCCGGGGACTCAGTAGCTACGAGCAGTACTTC. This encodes CASSRGLSSYEQYF.

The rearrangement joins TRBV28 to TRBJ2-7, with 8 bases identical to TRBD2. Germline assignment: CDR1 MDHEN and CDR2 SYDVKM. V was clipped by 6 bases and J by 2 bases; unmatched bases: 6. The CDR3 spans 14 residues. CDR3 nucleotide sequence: TGTGCCAGCAGAGATGGGACTAGGGCCTACGAGCAGTACTTC. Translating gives CASRDGTRAYEQYF.

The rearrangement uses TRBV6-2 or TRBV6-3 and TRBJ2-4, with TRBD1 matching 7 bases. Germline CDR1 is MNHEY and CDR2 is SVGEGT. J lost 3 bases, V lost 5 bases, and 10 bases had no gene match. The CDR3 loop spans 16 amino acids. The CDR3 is CASSADRFGGKNIQYF. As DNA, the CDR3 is TGTGCCAGCAGTGCGGACAGGTTTGGGGGCAAAAACATTCAGTACTTC.

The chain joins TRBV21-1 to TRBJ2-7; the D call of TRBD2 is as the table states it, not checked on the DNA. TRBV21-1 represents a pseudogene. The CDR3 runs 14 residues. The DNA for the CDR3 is TGTGCCAGCAGCAGGCGGGAGCCGGGCTACGAGCAGTACTTC. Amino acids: CASSRREPGYEQYF.

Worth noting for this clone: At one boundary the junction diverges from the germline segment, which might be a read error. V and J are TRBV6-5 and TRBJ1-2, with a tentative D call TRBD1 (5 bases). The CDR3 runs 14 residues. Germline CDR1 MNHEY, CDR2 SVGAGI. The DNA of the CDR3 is TGTGCCAGCGCCCCCCTTACAGGAAACTATGGCTGCACCTTC. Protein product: CASAPLTGNYGCTF.

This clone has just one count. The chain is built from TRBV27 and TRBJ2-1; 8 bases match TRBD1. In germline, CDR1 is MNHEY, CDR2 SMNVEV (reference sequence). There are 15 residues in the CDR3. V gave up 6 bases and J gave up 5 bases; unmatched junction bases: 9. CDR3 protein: CASSDPGQANNEQFF. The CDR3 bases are TGTGCCAGCAGCGATCCGGGACAGGCGAACAATGAGCAGTTCTTC.

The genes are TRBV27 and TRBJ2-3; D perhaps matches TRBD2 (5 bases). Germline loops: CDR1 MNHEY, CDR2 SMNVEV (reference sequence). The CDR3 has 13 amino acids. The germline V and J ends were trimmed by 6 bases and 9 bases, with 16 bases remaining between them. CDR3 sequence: CASRAGPVDTQYF. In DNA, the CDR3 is TGTGCCAGCAGGGCGGGTCCGGTCGACACGCAGTATTTT.

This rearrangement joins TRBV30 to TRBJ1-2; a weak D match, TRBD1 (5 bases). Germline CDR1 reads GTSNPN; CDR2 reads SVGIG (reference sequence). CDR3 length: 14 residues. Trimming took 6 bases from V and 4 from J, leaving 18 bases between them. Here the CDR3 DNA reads TGTGCCTGCCCGCCTCCGGGGAGGGGCTATGGCTACACCTTC. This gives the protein CACPPPGRGYGYTF. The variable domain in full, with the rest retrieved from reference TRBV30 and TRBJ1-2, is SQTIHQWPATLVQPVGSPLSLECTVEGTSNPNLYWYRQAAGRGLQLLFYSVGIGQISSEVPQNLSASRPQDRQFILSSKKLLLSDSGFYLCACPPPGRGYGYTFGSGTRLTVV.

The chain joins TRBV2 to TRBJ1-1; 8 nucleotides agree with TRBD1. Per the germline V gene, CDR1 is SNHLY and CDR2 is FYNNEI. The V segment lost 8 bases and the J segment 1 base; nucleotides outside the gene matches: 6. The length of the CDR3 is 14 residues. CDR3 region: CASRAGTGNTEAFF. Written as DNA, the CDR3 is TGTGCCAGCCGAGCCGGGACAGGGAACACTGAAGCTTTCTTT.